Below are 27 T cell receptor beta chains sequenced from a single sample in a study of blood T cell repertoires in COVID-19. TCRdb keeps only in-frame clones here, not all; method: immunoSEQ multiplex PCR. The sample has about 190,000 clones, 80% seen once. Sequencing input: peripheral blood. The source is a man between 60 and 70 years old with acute or convalescent COVID-19.

In its sample, this clone was seen once. J is TRBJ1-2 and V is TRBV5-1, with 7 positions matching TRBD1. The CDR3 runs to 14 residues. J lost 7 bases, V lost 9 bases, and 15 bases had no gene match. The germline V gene has CDR1 SGHRS and CDR2 YFSETQ. CDR3 sequence reads: CATRQGSLETGYTF. As DNA, the CDR3 is TGCGCCACCAGACAGGGTAGTCTTGAGACTGGCTACACCTTC.

The chain carries TRBV6-1 and TRBJ1-4; no definite D call. V dropped 0 bases and J dropped 8 bases, with 16 bases sitting between them. This CDR3 comprises 16 residues. Germline-derived CDR1 and CDR2 are MNHNS and SASEGT. DNA for the CDR3: TGTGCCAGCAGTGAAGCAGAGCAGGAAGTTTGGGAAAAACTGTTTTTT. Protein sequence: CASSEAEQEVWEKLFF.

The rearrangement uses TRBV4-1 and TRBJ1-5; D not resolved. Trimming removed 0 bases at V and 5 bases at J, with 11 bases between. This CDR3 has 15 residues. Germline CDR1 is MGHRA and CDR2 is YSYEKL. CDR3 nucleotides: TGCGCCAGCAGCCAAGATGGGCAGGCCGATCAGCCCCAGCATTTT. This encodes CASSQDGQADQPQHF.

This sequence joins TRBV11-2 and TRBJ2-7; D not resolved. The germline gives CDR1 SGHAT, CDR2 FQNNGV. The germline V and J ends were trimmed by 1 base and 6 bases, with 13 bases remaining between them. This CDR3 comprises 14 residues. The CDR3 is CASSLVLESPEQYF. For the CDR3, the DNA is TGTGCCAGCAGCTTAGTCCTAGAGTCTCCCGAGCAGTACTTC.

The gene calls are TRBV30 and TRBJ2-2, with TRBD2 matching 7 bases. CDR1 and CDR2 from the germline V gene are GTSNPN and SVGIG (reference sequence). V shed 3 bases and J 7 bases; nucleotides not matched to a gene: 11. The CDR3 is made up of 15 amino acids. The CDR3 DNA reads TGTGCCTGGAGAGGGCGGGAGAGGAAAAACGGGGAGCTGTTTTTT. Translated, it gives CAWRGRERKNGELFF.

This chain connects TRBV27 to TRBJ1-2; a possible D gene is TRBD1 (5 bases). The CDR3 is 16 amino acids. CDR1 is MNHEY, CDR2 SMNVEV, per germline (reference sequence). V was clipped by 5 bases and J by 8 bases, with 24 bases between them. In nucleotides, the CDR3 is TGTGCCAGCAGTCCGACCATCAGGGCCCCTGATGGCGGCTACACCTTC. Translated: CASSPTIRAPDGGYTF.

The rearrangement links TRBV7-3 to TRBJ2-1; 8 bases are shared with TRBD2. The trim removed 2 bases at V and 7 bases at J, leaving 7 bases unmatched. CDR3 length: 15 residues. Germline assignment: CDR1 SGHTA and CDR2 FQGTGA. This CDR3 is CASSLEAGERNEQFF. The DNA for the CDR3 is TGTGCCAGCAGCTTAGAAGCGGGAGAGAGGAATGAGCAGTTCTTC.

This rearrangement joins TRBV4-3 to TRBJ1-4; 7 nucleotides match TRBD1. The CDR3 sequence is 17 residues long. In germline, CDR1 is LGHNA, CDR2 YSLEER. Losses at the gene ends were 2 bases for V and 4 bases for J; bases not matched to a gene: 10. The CDR3 reads CASSQTARQGNNEKLFF. The CDR3 coding sequence is TGCGCCAGCAGCCAAACCGCACGACAGGGCAATAATGAAAAACTGTTTTTT.

The chain couples TRBV14 to TRBJ2-1; D is possibly TRBD1 (6 bases). This CDR3 comprises 15 residues. Trimming pared 0 bases from V and 7 bases from J, leaving 13 bases between. Germline CDR1 SGHDN, CDR2 FVKESK. The CDR3 DNA reads as TGTGCCAGCAGCCAAGATGGCAGGGGATGGAATGAGCAGTTCTTC. Residues: CASSQDGRGWNEQFF.

The chain employs TRBV6-5 and TRBJ2-2; D possibly corresponds to TRBD1 (5 bases). Per germline, CDR1 MNHEY and CDR2 SVGAGI. This CDR3 has 15 residues. V was pared by 7 bases and J by 5 bases, with 17 bases between. Here the CDR3 reads CASKGQATGTGELFF. The CDR3 nucleotides read TGTGCCAGCAAGGGGCAGGCGACCGGAACCGGGGAGCTGTTTTTT.

V and J are TRBV21-1 and TRBJ1-5. TRBV21-1 constitutes a pseudogene. The CDR3 is made up of 13 amino acids. CDR3 sequence (DNA): TGTGCCAGCAGCAAACGGAGGCATCAGCCCCAGCATTTT. Translating it yields CASSKRRHQPQHF.

The chain couples TRBV15 to TRBJ1-4, with D hard to call. Deletions cut 6 bases from V and 7 bases from J, with 18 bases between. Germline V gene sequence: CDR1 LNHNV, CDR2 YYDKDF (reference sequence). The CDR3 runs to 15 residues. As DNA, the CDR3 is TGTGCCACCAGTAGCATCAGAGGCGCCGGTGAAAAACTGTTTTTT. This sequence encodes CATSSIRGAGEKLFF.

This clone was detected once. The V and J genes are TRBV3-1 (or the pseudogene TRBV3-2) and TRBJ2-3; D might be TRBD1 (6 bases). Germline CDR1 is LGHDT and CDR2 is YNNKEL (reference sequence). V was pared by 1 base and J by 5 bases, with 10 bases between. The CDR3 has 14 residues. The CDR3 spells CASSQGTVLDTQYF. In DNA form, the CDR3 reads TGTGCCAGCAGCCAAGGGACAGTTTTAGATACGCAGTATTTT.

This clone was counted a few times. The chain carries TRBV10-3 and TRBJ2-6, with D possibly matching TRBD1 (5 bases). The CDR3 length is 16 residues. V was shortened by 3 bases and J by 0 bases, with 9 bases between the two germline ends. The germline CDR1 and CDR2 sequences are ENHRY and SYGVKD. This chain's CDR3 is CAISEQVSSGANVLTF. The CDR3 bases are TGTGCCATCAGTGAACAGGTTTCCTCTGGGGCCAACGTCCTGACTTTC.

The genes are TRBV21-1 and TRBJ2-1; the DNA was not compared with TRBD2, the D call given in the table. TRBV21-1 is an annotated pseudogene. The CDR3 loop spans 17 amino acids. This CDR3 reads CASSKDGAGGVYNEQFF. The CDR3 DNA reads TGTGCCAGCAGCAAAGACGGTGCGGGGGGGGTCTACAATGAGCAGTTCTTC.

V is TRBV11-2 and J is TRBJ1-5; TRBD1 agrees at 9 bases. Germline-derived CDR1 and CDR2 are SGHAT and FQNNGV. The CDR3 has 16 amino acids. V lost 4 bases, J lost 3 bases, and 7 bases stayed unmatched. CDR3 in DNA: TGTGCCAGCAGCTCCGGGACAGGGAACTCCAATCAGCCCCAGCATTTT. This codes for CASSSGTGNSNQPQHF.

This clone appeared a few times. The chain couples TRBV29-1 to TRBJ1-3; 9 bases are shared with TRBD1. The CDR3 spans 13 residues. The V gene's germline CDR1 is SQVTM and CDR2 ANQGSEA. The V segment lost 3 bases and the J segment 4 bases; nucleotides outside the gene matches: 1. In nucleotides, the CDR3 is TGCAGCGTTGATGGGACAGGGGGAAACACCATATATTTT. The encoded protein is CSVDGTGGNTIYF.

The V and J genes are TRBV10-1 and TRBJ2-7, with 11 bases matching TRBD2. Per germline, CDR1 WNHNN and CDR2 SYGVQD (reference sequence). Germline trimming cut 4 bases from V and 1 base from J; bases unmatched to any gene: 6. The CDR3 length is 16 residues. This chain's CDR3 is CASSGGRTSGSYEQYF. CDR3 bases: TGCGCCAGCAGTGGTGGCCGGACTAGCGGGTCCTACGAGCAGTACTTC.

This clone was counted between two and nine times. The genes are TRBV2 and TRBJ2-2; D might be TRBD2 (6 bases). The CDR3 extends over 16 amino acids. From germline, CDR1 is SNHLY and CDR2 FYNNEI. V gave up 5 bases and J gave up 1 base, with 14 bases separating them. The CDR3: CASSRRRVRNTGELFF. CDR3 coding DNA: TGTGCCAGCAGTAGGAGGAGGGTCAGGAACACCGGGGAGCTGTTTTTT.

The rearrangement joins TRBV2 to TRBJ1-2; no clear D. V was cut by 2 bases and J by 3 bases, with 13 bases left in between. The CDR3 has 15 amino acids. CDR1 and CDR2 (germline): SNHLY, FYNNEI. In nucleotides, the CDR3 is TGTGCCAGCAGTGAATTCCCCGGGAGGCACTATGGCTACACCTTC. It translates to CASSEFPGRHYGYTF.

The chain is built from TRBV27 and TRBJ1-3; D gene unclear. Per germline, CDR1 MNHEY and CDR2 SMNVEV (reference sequence). The ends were cut back, 6 bases at V and 0 bases at J, with 6 bases in the middle. The CDR3 contains 13 residues. CDR3 region: CASRSLSGNTIYF. For the CDR3, the DNA is TGTGCCAGCAGGTCACTCTCTGGAAACACCATATATTTT.

This clone has only a few counts. The chain couples TRBV24-1 to TRBJ2-3, with 9 bases identical to TRBD1. The CDR3 loop spans 15 amino acids. V was clipped by 5 bases and J by 4 bases; unmatched bases: 6. Germline assignment: CDR1 KGHDR and CDR2 SFDVKD. This CDR3 reads CATSAGTGLADTQYF. CDR3 nucleotides: TGTGCCACCAGTGCGGGGACAGGGCTTGCAGATACGCAGTATTTT.

This chain connects TRBV4-2 to TRBJ1-6, with D possibly matching TRBD1 (5 bases). Per the germline V gene, CDR1 is LGHNA and CDR2 is YNFKEQ. Trimming removed 1 base from V and 8 bases from J, with 15 bases in between. This CDR3 has 16 residues. CDR3 in amino acids: CASSQAQGQLDSPLHF. CDR3 coding DNA: TGTGCCAGCAGCCAAGCCCAGGGCCAATTGGATTCACCCCTCCACTTT.

The V call is TRBV7-2, the J call TRBJ1-1, with 7 nucleotides matching TRBD1. Germline lookup yields CDR1 SGHTA and CDR2 FQGNSA. CDR3 size: 14 residues. V shed 5 bases and J 6 bases; nucleotides not matched to a gene: 9. CDR3 bases: TGTGCCAGCAGCCCGCGACTGACAGGGCCTGAAGCTTTCTTT. Encoded protein: CASSPRLTGPEAFF.

The chain has TRBV24-1 and TRBJ1-2, with D possibly TRBD1 on 5 matching bases. V lost 3 bases, J lost 8 bases, and 9 bases lay in between. CDR3 length: 12 amino acids. Germline lookup yields CDR1 KGHDR and CDR2 SFDVKD. DNA for the CDR3: TGTGCCACCAGTGATGCTGACAGCGGCTACACCTTC. Encoded protein: CATSDADSGYTF.

The J gene is TRBJ1-1, the V gene TRBV6-2 or TRBV6-3; tentatively, D is TRBD1 (5 bases). V was trimmed by 2 bases and J by 6 bases, leaving 19 bases between them. The germline gives CDR1 MNHEY, CDR2 SVGEGT. CDR3 length: 16 residues. Here the CDR3 reads CASSYQRGRGLSEAFF. The DNA of the CDR3 is TGTGCCAGCAGTTACCAGAGAGGGCGGGGACTGTCTGAAGCTTTCTTT.

The chain combines TRBV25-1 with TRBJ1-5; 7 bases agree with TRBD1. V was clipped by 6 bases and J by 3 bases; unmatched bases: 5. The CDR3 contains 14 residues. Germline assignment: CDR1 MGHDK and CDR2 SYGVNS. CDR3 loop: CASRETGINQPQHF. The DNA of the CDR3 is TGTGCCAGCAGAGAGACAGGGATCAATCAGCCCCAGCATTTT.